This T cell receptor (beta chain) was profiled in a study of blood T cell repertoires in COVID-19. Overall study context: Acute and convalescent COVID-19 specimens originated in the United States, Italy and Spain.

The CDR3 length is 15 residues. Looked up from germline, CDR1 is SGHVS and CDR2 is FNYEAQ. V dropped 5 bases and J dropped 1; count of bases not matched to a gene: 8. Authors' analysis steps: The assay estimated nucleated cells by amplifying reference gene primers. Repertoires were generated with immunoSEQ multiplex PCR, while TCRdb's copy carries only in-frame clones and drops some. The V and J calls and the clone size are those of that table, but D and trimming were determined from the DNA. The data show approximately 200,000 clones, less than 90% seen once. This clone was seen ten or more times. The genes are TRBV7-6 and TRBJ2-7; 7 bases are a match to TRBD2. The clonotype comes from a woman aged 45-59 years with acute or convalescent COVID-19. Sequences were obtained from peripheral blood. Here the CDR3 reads CASSPRAGTSYEQYF. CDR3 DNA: TGTGCCAGCAGCCCGAGAGCGGGGACTTCCTACGAGCAGTACTTC. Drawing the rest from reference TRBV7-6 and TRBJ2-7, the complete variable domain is GAGVSQSPRYKVTKRGQDVALRCDPISGHVSLYWYRQALGQGPEFLTYFNYEAQQDKSGLPNDRFSAERPEGSISTLTIQRTEQRDSAMYRCASSPRAGTSYEQYFGPGTRLTVT.